These 23 T cell receptor beta chains originate from one sample sequenced in a study of blood T cell repertoires in COVID-19. TCRdb's table, derived via immunoSEQ multiplex PCR, lists solely in-frame clones and lacks some. The data hold 110,000 to 150,000 clones, with 80% to 90% observed a single time. Sequenced sample: peripheral blood. The receptors come from a woman in her thirties or forties with acute or convalescent COVID-19.

This clone appeared once. The rearrangement joins TRBV30 to TRBJ1-6, with TRBD1 as a possible D gene (5 bases). Trimming pared 5 bases from V and 8 bases from J, leaving 13 bases between. The CDR3 covers 13 residues. CDR1 GTSNPN and CDR2 SVGIG come from the germline V gene (reference sequence). For the CDR3, the DNA is TGTGCCTGGGGGGCGGGGCCGGATTCACCCCTCCACTTT. It is translated as CAWGAGPDSPLHF.

The gene calls are TRBV18 and TRBJ1-1, with D tentatively TRBD1 (6 bases). The CDR3 loop spans 16 amino acids. The V end lost 4 bases, the J end lost 1 base, and 16 bases lay between the germline ends. CDR1 KGHSH and CDR2 LQKENI come from the germline V gene. The CDR3 sequence: CASSLRQGHANTEAFF. Written as DNA, the CDR3 is TGTGCCAGCTCACTGCGTCAGGGACATGCGAACACTGAAGCTTTCTTT. The full variable domain, its missing parts supplied by reference TRBV18 and TRBJ1-1, is NAGVMQNPRHLVRRRGQEARLRCSPMKGHSHVYWYRQLPEEGLKFMVYLQKENIIDESGMPKERFSAEFPKEGPSILRIQQVVRGDSAAYFCASSLRQGHANTEAFFGQGTRLTVV.

V is TRBV4-3 and J is TRBJ1-1, with 7 bases fitting TRBD1. The J segment lost 0 bases and the V segment lost 4 bases, leaving 8 bases of the junction unmatched. Germline CDR1 reads LGHNA; CDR2 reads YSLEER. This CDR3 contains 16 residues. This CDR3 reads CASSRGLQGMNTEAFF. For the CDR3, the DNA is TGCGCCAGCAGCCGGGGCTTACAGGGGATGAACACTGAAGCTTTCTTT.

The chain is built from TRBV21-1 and TRBJ1-4. TRBV21-1 is a documented pseudogene. CDR3 length: 15 amino acids. This chain's CDR3 is CASSTPGREGEKLFF. The DNA of the CDR3 is TGTGCCAGCAGCACCCCAGGGAGGGAGGGTGAAAAACTGTTTTTT.

V gene TRBV5-4 combines with J gene TRBJ1-1; D unclear. The CDR3 is made up of 13 amino acids. The V gene's germline CDR1 is SGHNT and CDR2 YYREEE (reference sequence). Trimming cost V 2 bases and J 1 base, with 6 bases left between them. The CDR3 DNA sequence: TGTGCCAGCAGCTTTGGGCCGAACACTGAAGCTTTCTTT. Protein: CASSFGPNTEAFF.

The V call is TRBV7-2, the J call TRBJ1-2; the D gene is possibly TRBD1 (5 bases). The CDR3 consists of 16 residues. In germline, CDR1 is SGHTA, CDR2 FQGNSA. Trimming shortened V by 4 bases and J by 3 bases, and 18 bases separated the two germline ends. The DNA for the CDR3 is TGTGCCAGCAGCTCCGCGTGGCGGGGCTACGACTATGGCTACACCTTC. Its translation is CASSSAWRGYDYGYTF.

This rearrangement joins TRBV9 to TRBJ2-2, with a tentative D call TRBD2 (5 bases). The CDR3 extends over 16 amino acids. Trimming left V 0 bases short and J 1 base short, with 10 bases between. Germline assignment: CDR1 SGDLS and CDR2 YYNGEE. The CDR3 nucleotides are TGTGCCAGCAGCGTAGTGGGAGATCAGAACACCGGGGAGCTGTTTTTT. This encodes CASSVVGDQNTGELFF.

This chain links TRBV2 with TRBJ1-2; D possibly corresponds to TRBD1 (5 bases). The germline V gene encodes CDR1 SNHLY and CDR2 FYNNEI. V lost 3 bases and J 3 bases, leaving 8 bases between the germline ends. The CDR3 is made up of 13 amino acids. CDR3 sequence reads: CASSEDTYYGYTF. CDR3 DNA sequence: TGTGCCAGCAGTGAGGACACCTACTATGGCTACACCTTC.

The chain has TRBV2 and TRBJ1-2, with TRBD1 as a possible D gene (6 bases). The germline gives CDR1 SNHLY, CDR2 FYNNEI. This CDR3 has 15 residues. Trimming cost V 6 bases and J 1 base, with 15 bases left between them. This chain's CDR3 is CASSESTGLNYGYTF. The CDR3 DNA sequence: TGTGCCAGCAGCGAATCGACAGGACTTAACTATGGCTACACCTTC.

This rearrangement joins TRBV24-1 to TRBJ1-5, with a tentative D call TRBD1 (6 bases). The CDR3 is 14 residues long. Trimming removed 6 bases from V and 0 bases from J, with 8 bases in between. CDR1 is KGHDR and CDR2 is SFDVKD in the germline V gene. The CDR3 sequence: CATSQGYSNQPQHF. CDR3 DNA sequence: TGTGCCACCAGTCAGGGGTATAGCAATCAGCCCCAGCATTTT.

The gene calls are TRBV7-6 and TRBJ2-5; the match to TRBD1 covers 9 bases. CDR3 length equals 15 residues. V lost 2 bases and J lost 2; bases outside the gene matches: 3. CDR1 and CDR2 from the germline V gene are SGHVS and FNYEAQ. The CDR3 DNA reads as TGTGCCAGCAGCTTAATGACAGGGGGTCAAGAGACCCAGTACTTC. It codes for CASSLMTGGQETQYF.

This sequence joins TRBV20-1 and TRBJ2-3; TRBD2 might be the D (5 bases). Trimming left V 6 bases short and J 6 bases short, with 10 bases between. The CDR3 runs to 11 residues. Germline CDR1 is DFQATT and CDR2 is SNEGSKA (reference sequence). This CDR3 is CSAAEADTQYF. CDR3 coding DNA: TGCAGTGCCGCGGAGGCGGATACGCAGTATTTT.

This clone was found once. The chain employs TRBV18 and TRBJ1-3; D is possibly TRBD1 (5 bases). Between the trimmed V and J ends, which lost 2 bases and 0 bases, there was a span of 8 bases. CDR3 size: 15 residues. Germline V lookup: CDR1 KGHSH, CDR2 LQKENI. The CDR3 protein is CASSPLDNSGNTIYF. Here the CDR3 DNA reads TGTGCCAGCTCACCATTGGACAACTCTGGAAACACCATATATTTT.

The chain links TRBV30 to TRBJ2-7; possibly TRBD2 for D (5 bases). V dropped 5 bases and J dropped 3 bases, with 14 bases sitting between them. The CDR3 is 13 residues long. CDR1 is GTSNPN, CDR2 SVGIG, per germline (reference sequence). In DNA form, the CDR3 reads TGTGCCTGGGTCCGGGGAACAGACTACGAGCAGTACTTC. Translation gives CAWVRGTDYEQYF. The whole variable domain, filled in from reference TRBV30 and TRBJ2-7, reads SQTIHQWPATLVQPVGSPLSLECTVEGTSNPNLYWYRQAAGRGLQLLFYSVGIGQISSEVPQNLSASRPQDRQFILSSKKLLLSDSGFYLCAWVRGTDYEQYFGPGTRLTVT.

The chain employs TRBV5-1 and TRBJ1-2; 8 bases match TRBD1. Germline CDR1 SGHRS, CDR2 YFSETQ. This CDR3 comprises 13 residues. The ends lost 4 bases at V and 14 bases at J; junction bases unmatched: 13. The CDR3 DNA reads TGCGCCAGCAGCCCTGCGTCGGGACAGGCATTAACCTTC. Its protein product is CASSPASGQALTF. The complete variable domain, with remaining parts taken from reference TRBV5-1 and TRBJ1-2, reads KAGVTQTPRYLIKTRGQQVTLSCSPISGHRSVSWYQQTPGQGLQFLFEYFSETQRNKGNFPGRFSGRQFSNSRSEMNVSTLELGDSALYLCASSPASGQALTFGSGTRLTVV.

The gene calls are TRBV30 and TRBJ1-1; possible D gene TRBD1, 6 bases. Germline V CDR1 and CDR2: GTSNPN, SVGIG (reference sequence). The V end lost 3 bases, the J end lost 1 base, and 9 bases lay between the germline ends. This CDR3 comprises 13 residues. For the CDR3, the DNA is TGTGCCTGGAGAATGGGGGCGAACACTGAAGCTTTCTTT. It is translated as CAWRMGANTEAFF. Looking up the rest from reference TRBV30 and TRBJ1-1 gives the full variable domain: SQTIHQWPATLVQPVGSPLSLECTVEGTSNPNLYWYRQAAGRGLQLLFYSVGIGQISSEVPQNLSASRPQDRQFILSSKKLLLSDSGFYLCAWRMGANTEAFFGQGTRLTVV.

The V call is TRBV28, the J call TRBJ1-5, with 7 positions matching TRBD1. Germline V gene data show CDR1 as MDHEN and CDR2 as SYDVKM. The CDR3 consists of 16 residues. V was clipped by 5 bases and J by 3 bases; unmatched bases: 10. CDR3 nucleotide sequence: TGTGCCAGCAGTCCAACTCCAGGGGGACACAATCAGCCCCAGCATTTT. It yields the protein CASSPTPGGHNQPQHF.

J is TRBJ2-1 and V is TRBV11-2; weak D call: TRBD2 (5 bases). CDR3 length equals 13 residues. Trimming removed 5 bases at V and 9 bases at J, with 14 bases between. Germline lookup yields CDR1 SGHAT and CDR2 FQNNGV. CDR3 in DNA: TGTGCCAGCAGCCCGAACGGGGTGGGTGAGCAGTTCTTC. It specifies CASSPNGVGEQFF.

V usage is TRBV30 and J usage is TRBJ2-7, with 9 positions matching TRBD2. Germline V CDR1 and CDR2: GTSNPN, SVGIG (reference sequence). V shed 7 bases and J 3 bases; nucleotides not matched to a gene: 4. This CDR3 is built from 12 residues. The CDR3 coding sequence is TGTGCCTTTAAGACTAGCGGCTACGAGCAGTACTTC. Translation gives CAFKTSGYEQYF.

The chain is built from TRBV18 and TRBJ1-1, with a tentative D call TRBD1 (5 bases). The CDR3 consists of 14 residues. The V and J ends lost 2 bases and 1 base respectively, with 8 bases between them. CDR1 and CDR2 (germline): KGHSH, LQKENI. The CDR3 region has the DNA TGTGCCAGCTCACCAGGGGCCCAGAACACTGAAGCTTTCTTT. Translated: CASSPGAQNTEAFF.

The chain carries TRBV9 and TRBJ1-5; D may be TRBD1 (6 bases). CDR3 length: 15 residues. Trimming took off 0 bases at V and 7 bases at J, with 14 bases between the two ends. CDR1 is SGDLS and CDR2 is YYNGEE in the germline V gene. This CDR3 is CASSVEGDKGQPQHF. CDR3 DNA sequence: TGTGCCAGCAGCGTAGAGGGGGACAAGGGACAGCCCCAGCATTTT.

This chain links TRBV30 with TRBJ1-2; 11 nucleotides align to TRBD1. CDR3 size: 13 residues. The V and J ends lost 8 bases and 8 bases, in that order; junction bases with no gene match: 10. Germline loops: CDR1 GTSNPN, CDR2 SVGIG (reference sequence). DNA of the CDR3: TGTGCCCTACCTTCAGGGACAGGGGGGGGCTACACCTTC. It specifies CALPSGTGGGYTF. The full variable domain, its missing parts supplied by reference TRBV30 and TRBJ1-2, is SQTIHQWPATLVQPVGSPLSLECTVEGTSNPNLYWYRQAAGRGLQLLFYSVGIGQISSEVPQNLSASRPQDRQFILSSKKLLLSDSGFYLCALPSGTGGGYTFGSGTRLTVV.

The chain employs TRBV7-9 and TRBJ1-2; D not certain. Germline V gene sequence: CDR1 SEHNR, CDR2 FQNEAQ (reference sequence). The V gene lost 5 bases and the J gene lost 4 bases, with 8 bases spanning the gap. This CDR3 is built from 12 residues. The CDR3 nucleotides are TGTGCCAGCAGCCCTGACTTCTATGGCTACACCTTC. This gives the protein CASSPDFYGYTF.